The entry below describes one T cell receptor beta chain. Its antigen is currently unknown. The data stem from a study of cytomegalovirus exposure and HLA in healthy donors. As for the study in general: There were around 390 genotyped donors. Of these, about 81% fell in the genetic ancestry cluster associated with self-reported Caucasian donors.

Study-wide results and caveats: The classifier reportedly diagnosed cytomegalovirus status with high specificity and sensitivity. TRBV6-2, TRBV6-3 and other indistinguishable V segments were excluded.

Germline values: CDR1 SGHRS, CDR2 YFSETQ. The V gene lost 7 bases and the J gene lost 8 bases, with 18 bases spanning the gap. There are 14 residues in the CDR3. 13 Jbeta primers and 60 Vbeta primers were used for the PCR. Measured with immunoSEQ multiplex PCR; TCRdb has only the in-frame clones, and not every one. The sample has some 70,000 clones; around 72% are singletons. The clonotype originates from a male donor in good health and CMV-seropositive. The specimen was PBMCs. V is TRBV5-1 and J is TRBJ2-2; D is ambiguous. CDR3 bases: TGCGCCAGCGGTGAGGTAGCCGTTCGAGGGGAGCTGTTTTTT. Its protein is CASGEVAVRGELFF.